The 8 T cell receptor beta chains below were found in one sample sequenced in a study of T cell responses to AZD1222 COVID-19 vaccine. Using immunoSEQ multiplex PCR, the repertoire was profiled, and TCRdb retains in-frame clones only, with some absent. The table shows around 140,000 clones, with roughly 90% occurring only once. The source material was peripheral blood, sampled on day 0 of AZD1222 vaccination. Source of these receptors: an adult in good health.

V and J are TRBV7-6 and TRBJ1-1; tentatively, D is TRBD1 (5 bases). V was trimmed by 0 bases and J by 5 bases, leaving 13 bases between them. This CDR3 has 15 amino acids. From germline, CDR1 is SGHVS and CDR2 FNYEAQ. CDR3 sequence (DNA): TGTGCCAGCAGCTTAGCGAGTGGGGGAAAGACTGAAGCTTTCTTT. Protein sequence: CASSLASGGKTEAFF.

This chain connects TRBV19 to TRBJ2-7; 8 nucleotides agree with TRBD2. The CDR3 totals 16 residues. Per the germline V gene, CDR1 is LNHDA and CDR2 is SQIVND (reference sequence). J was trimmed by 2 bases and V by 5 bases; bases with no gene match: 11. CDR3 sequence: CASSASGGESTYEQYF. CDR3 coding DNA: TGTGCCAGTAGTGCCTCGGGAGGGGAGTCTACCTACGAGCAGTACTTC.

This clone showed up just once. The chain recombines TRBV9 with TRBJ1-2; D is undetermined. Looked up from germline, CDR1 is SGDLS and CDR2 is YYNGEE. There are 12 residues in the CDR3. The V and J ends lost 0 bases and 8 bases respectively, with 8 bases between them. The CDR3 region is CASSVAGYGYTF. CDR3 nucleotide sequence: TGTGCCAGCAGCGTAGCCGGGTACGGCTACACCTTC.

The CDR3 nucleotides read TGTGCCAGTAGTATCCGGACAGTCCCGGGAGTCTACACCTTC. The encoded protein is CASSIRTVPGVYTF. This sequence joins TRBV19 and TRBJ1-2; possibly TRBD1 for D (6 bases). Germline values: CDR1 LNHDA, CDR2 SQIVND (reference sequence). V was clipped by 3 bases and J by 10 bases, with 18 bases between them. The CDR3 sequence is 14 residues long.

This clone has just one count. The chain employs TRBV7-9 and TRBJ2-7; possible D gene TRBD1, 6 bases. V gave up 4 bases and J gave up 3 bases, with 16 bases separating them. Germline CDR1 and CDR2: SEHNR and FQNEAQ (reference sequence). CDR3 length: 15 residues. This CDR3 is CASSSRLGHSYEQYF. As DNA, the CDR3 is TGTGCCAGCAGCTCCCGGTTGGGACACAGCTACGAGCAGTACTTC.

The chain carries TRBV9 and TRBJ2-3; 8 bases map to TRBD2. Trimming cost V 4 bases and J 4 bases; bases outside gene matches: 5. CDR1 and CDR2 (germline): SGDLS, YYNGEE. This CDR3 region has 14 residues. The DNA for the CDR3 is TGTGCCAGCAGCTCTCGGGGGGGTCCAGATACGCAGTATTTT. This codes for CASSSRGGPDTQYF.

V gene TRBV27 combines with J gene TRBJ1-3; possible D gene TRBD1, 6 bases. Germline values: CDR1 MNHEY, CDR2 SMNVEV (reference sequence). With 2 bases removed from V and 0 bases from J, the gap between germline ends came to 8 bases. The length of the CDR3 is 15 residues. CDR3 bases: TGTGCCAGCAGTTTAGACAGGAGCTCTGGAAACACCATATATTTT. This gives the protein CASSLDRSSGNTIYF.

The V call is TRBV12-3 or TRBV12-4, the J call TRBJ1-5; 7 bases fit TRBD1. This CDR3 spans 13 amino acids. V trimming: 3 bases; J trimming: 5 bases; junction bases outside the gene matches: 1. The CDR3 sequence: CASSFDRDQPQHF. The CDR3 nucleotides read TGTGCCAGCAGTTTTGACAGGGATCAGCCCCAGCATTTT.